One sample yielded the 18 T cell receptor beta chains listed below, sequenced in a study of T cell responses to AZD1222 COVID-19 vaccine. Here immunoSEQ multiplex PCR was the method, and the copy in TCRdb shows in-frame clones only, minus some. The profile shows more than 140,000 clones, approximately 89% of them singletons. This material consisted of peripheral blood, taken on day 0 of MenACWY control vaccination. The receptor source for this set is an adult in good health.

This clone was detected once. The chain joins TRBV5-1 to TRBJ2-3; no clear D gene. CDR3 length: 15 residues. V was pared by 7 bases and J by 0 bases, with 15 bases between. Germline V CDR1 and CDR2: SGHRS, YFSETQ. The CDR3 DNA follows: TGCGCCAGCGCTAGTGGTCTAGGGAGCACAGATACGCAGTATTTT. Translation gives CASASGLGSTDTQYF.

CDR3 in DNA: TGCGCCAGCAGCCAAGATCCGGTCGTCCATGGCTACACCTTC. The encoded protein is CASSQDPVVHGYTF. V and J are TRBV4-1 and TRBJ1-2; no clear D. There are 14 residues in the CDR3. V shed 0 bases and J shed 6 bases, with 11 bases lying between them. Germline V lookup: CDR1 MGHRA, CDR2 YSYEKL.

The chain employs TRBV4-2 and TRBJ1-2; no reliable D call. V was clipped by 0 bases and J by 8 bases, with 22 bases between them. In germline, CDR1 is LGHNA, CDR2 YNFKEQ. CDR3 length: 17 amino acids. The CDR3 loop reads CASSQDPSFVAAMGYTF. CDR3 sequence (DNA): TGTGCCAGCAGCCAAGATCCTTCGTTTGTGGCAGCGATGGGCTACACCTTC.

The chain has TRBV5-1 and TRBJ1-6, with 11 bases aligning to TRBD1. CDR1 is SGHRS, CDR2 YFSETQ, per germline. Losses at the gene ends were 4 bases for V and 7 bases for J; bases not matched to a gene: 4. This CDR3 spans 15 amino acids. In nucleotides, the CDR3 is TGCGCCAGCAGCCCACGGGACAGGGGGAATTCACCCCTCCACTTT. Translation: CASSPRDRGNSPLHF. Drawing the rest from reference TRBV5-1 and TRBJ1-6, the complete variable domain is KAGVTQTPRYLIKTRGQQVTLSCSPISGHRSVSWYQQTPGQGLQFLFEYFSETQRNKGNFPGRFSGRQFSNSRSEMNVSTLELGDSALYLCASSPRDRGNSPLHFGNGTRLTVT.

The rearrangement joins TRBV7-2 to TRBJ1-2; no definite D call. V lost 2 bases and J 2 bases, leaving 12 bases between the germline ends. CDR1 is SGHTA, CDR2 FQGNSA, per germline. CDR3 length: 15 amino acids. Written as DNA, the CDR3 is TGTGCCAGCAGCTTACAGACGGGCAGCAACTATGGCTACACCTTC. Amino acid sequence: CASSLQTGSNYGYTF.

This rearrangement joins TRBV14 to TRBJ2-3, with D maybe TRBD2 (6 bases). CDR1 is SGHDN and CDR2 is FVKESK in the germline V gene. V lost 4 bases and J 0 bases, leaving 17 bases between the germline ends. The length of the CDR3 is 17 residues. CDR3 residues: CASSPPGGVSSTDTQYF. CDR3 coding DNA: TGTGCCAGCAGCCCACCCGGGGGTGTCTCTAGCACAGATACGCAGTATTTT.

The CDR3 protein is CASTRTGRVGTDTQYF. The CDR3 DNA sequence: TGCGCCAGCACGAGAACCGGGAGGGTTGGCACAGATACGCAGTATTTT. The chain couples TRBV5-1 to TRBJ2-3, with 8 bases matching TRBD2. With V trimmed by 6 bases and J by 1 base, 10 bases remained unmatched. From germline, CDR1 is SGHRS and CDR2 YFSETQ. The CDR3 length is 16 residues.

The table lists this clone with a few counts. The V call is TRBV18, the J call TRBJ1-2; no firm D call. Between the trimmed V and J ends, which lost 3 bases and 3 bases, there was a span of 11 bases. CDR1 and CDR2 from the germline V gene are KGHSH and LQKENI. There are 14 residues in the CDR3. This CDR3 reads CASSPSGSYYGYTF. For the CDR3, the DNA is TGTGCCAGCTCACCTTCGGGCAGCTACTATGGCTACACCTTC.

This clone was seen only once. This chain connects TRBV7-3 to TRBJ2-2; D remains unclear. There are 14 residues in the CDR3. Trimming took 1 base from V and 6 from J, leaving 9 bases between them. CDR1 SGHTA and CDR2 FQGTGA come from the germline V gene. The CDR3 sequence: CASSLMAVAGELFF. The CDR3 DNA reads TGTGCCAGCAGCTTAATGGCCGTGGCCGGGGAGCTGTTTTTT.

V usage is TRBV10-3 and J usage is TRBJ1-2; D may be TRBD1 (5 bases). The CDR3 has 15 amino acids. CDR1 is ENHRY, CDR2 SYGVKD, per germline. The germline V and J ends were trimmed by 7 bases and 1 base, with 16 bases remaining between them. Here the CDR3 DNA reads TGTGCCATCACCCCGTCTGGAGGGGATAACTATGGCTACACCTTC. Translation: CAITPSGGDNYGYTF.

This rearrangement joins TRBV10-3 to TRBJ1-1; 9 bases are shared with TRBD1. This CDR3 has 13 residues. CDR1 is ENHRY and CDR2 is SYGVKD in the germline V gene. The J segment lost 2 bases and the V segment lost 10 bases, leaving 5 bases of the junction unmatched. The CDR3 reads CATQGQGNTEAFF. DNA for the CDR3: TGTGCCACCCAGGGACAGGGAAACACTGAAGCTTTCTTT.

In the case of this clone: Sequence at one end of the junction differs from germline and may be a read error. The CDR3: CASSQNMDSPHF. CDR3 bases: TGTGCCAGCAGCCAAAATATGGACAGCCCGCACTTC. This chain joins TRBV5-5 and TRBJ2-7, with TRBD1 as a possible D gene (6 bases). Per germline, CDR1 SGHKS and CDR2 YYEKEE (reference sequence). CDR3 size: 12 residues.

This chain uses TRBV30 with TRBJ1-1, with D unresolved. The CDR3 consists of 13 residues. Trimming took off 1 base at V and 5 bases at J, with 11 bases between the two ends. CDR1 and CDR2 (germline): GTSNPN, SVGIG (reference sequence). CDR3 sequence: CAWSDSAWTEAFF. The CDR3 DNA sequence: TGTGCCTGGAGTGATTCAGCCTGGACTGAAGCTTTCTTT.

The rearrangement links TRBV11-2 to TRBJ1-1, with D unclear. CDR3 size: 13 residues. V shed 1 base and J shed 5 bases, with 8 bases lying between them. Germline CDR1 SGHAT, CDR2 FQNNGV. The CDR3 DNA follows: TGTGCCAGCAGCTTAGTAGGTGGGACTGAAGCTTTCTTT. Protein: CASSLVGGTEAFF.

The CDR3 DNA sequence: TGTGCCATCAGTTCGACCAACACCGGGGAGCTGTTTTTT. This gives the protein CAISSTNTGELFF. This rearrangement joins TRBV10-3 to TRBJ2-2, with D uncertain. The CDR3 contains 13 residues. Trimming removed 5 bases from V and 2 bases from J, with 6 bases in between. Germline values: CDR1 ENHRY, CDR2 SYGVKD.

This chain uses TRBV7-9 with TRBJ2-5; a possible D gene is TRBD1 (6 bases). CDR3 length: 14 amino acids. With 3 bases removed from V and 5 bases from J, the gap between germline ends came to 13 bases. In germline, CDR1 is SEHNR, CDR2 FQNEAQ (reference sequence). The CDR3 protein is CASSFRQVRETQYF. CDR3 nucleotides: TGTGCCAGCAGCTTCCGACAGGTTCGGGAGACCCAGTACTTC.

The chain combines TRBV5-1 with TRBJ2-1, with 7 positions matching TRBD2. Germline lookup yields CDR1 SGHRS and CDR2 YFSETQ. With 4 bases clipped from V and 6 bases from J, the junction kept 13 bases outside the gene matches. This CDR3 is 16 amino acids long. In DNA, the CDR3 is TGCGCCAGCAGCCCGGGTTTTCAGCGGGAATCCAATGAGCAGTTCTTC. As protein: CASSPGFQRESNEQFF.

The rearrangement links TRBV4-3 to TRBJ1-2; 8 bases align to TRBD1. CDR3 length equals 17 residues. The J segment lost 3 bases and the V segment lost 0 bases, leaving 9 bases of the junction unmatched. CDR1 is LGHNA, CDR2 YSLEER, per germline. This CDR3 is CASSQDRPPGGHYGYTF. CDR3 coding DNA: TGCGCCAGCAGCCAAGATCGTCCCCCAGGGGGCCACTATGGCTACACCTTC.